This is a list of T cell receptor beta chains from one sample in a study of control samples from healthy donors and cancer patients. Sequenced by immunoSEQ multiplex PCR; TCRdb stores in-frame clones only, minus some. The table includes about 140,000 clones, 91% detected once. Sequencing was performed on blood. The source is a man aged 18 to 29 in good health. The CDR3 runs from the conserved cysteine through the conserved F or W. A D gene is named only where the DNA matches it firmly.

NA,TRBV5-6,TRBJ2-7,CASSLLGYEQYF
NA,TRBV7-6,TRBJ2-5,CASSLAAAPETQYF
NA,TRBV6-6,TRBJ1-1,CASSLPPHQGKTEAFF
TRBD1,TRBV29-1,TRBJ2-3,CSAWDRSTDTQYF
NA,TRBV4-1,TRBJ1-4,CASSQDRGWELFF
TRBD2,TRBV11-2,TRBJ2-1,CASSFSGAPDNEQFF
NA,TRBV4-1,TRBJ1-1,CASSQDGGPPAGSEAFF
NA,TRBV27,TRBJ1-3,CASSLQGSSGNTIYF
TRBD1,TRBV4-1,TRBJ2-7,CASSQGQGAYEQYF
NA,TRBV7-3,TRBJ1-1,CASSLTRTANTEAFF
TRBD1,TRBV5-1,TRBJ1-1,CASSLYRDRGPGAEAFF
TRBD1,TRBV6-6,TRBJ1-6,CASSRDRVVPNSPLHF
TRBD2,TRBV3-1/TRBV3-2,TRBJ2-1,CASSQEQLAVVDEQFF
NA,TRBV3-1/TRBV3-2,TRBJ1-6,CASSQTETSPLHF
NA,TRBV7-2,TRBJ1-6,CASSPRTGRDSPLHF
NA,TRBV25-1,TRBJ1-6,CASSEYLYNSPLHF
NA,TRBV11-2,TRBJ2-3,CASYRASTDTQYF
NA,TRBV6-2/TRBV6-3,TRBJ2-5,CASSWPLRGPNQETQYF
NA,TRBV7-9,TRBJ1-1,CASSDTVEAFF
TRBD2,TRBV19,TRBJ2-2,CASSMSGRGVTGELFF
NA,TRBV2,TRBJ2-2,CASSEQGGTGELFF
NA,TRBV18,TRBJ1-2,CASSPPGEVPGYTF
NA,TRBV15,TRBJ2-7,CATSSRDINEQYF
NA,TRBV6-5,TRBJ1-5,CASRDLGENQPQHF
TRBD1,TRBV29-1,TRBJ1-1,CSVTGEWTEAFF
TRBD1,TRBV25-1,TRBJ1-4,CASSDALTGGSEKLFF
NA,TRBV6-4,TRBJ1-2,CASSDSTPVAGAYGYTF
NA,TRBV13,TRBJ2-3,CASRGVGRADTQYF
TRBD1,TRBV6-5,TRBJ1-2,CASKDDRGFGGYTF
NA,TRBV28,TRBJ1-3,CASSFGGHFLGNTIYF
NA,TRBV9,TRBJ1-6,CASTITLIPLDSPLHF
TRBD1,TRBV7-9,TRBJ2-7,CASSGGQNIDEQYF
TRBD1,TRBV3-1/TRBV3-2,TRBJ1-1,CASTRTGGIGNTEAFF
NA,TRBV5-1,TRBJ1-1,CASSLVWRGTEAFF
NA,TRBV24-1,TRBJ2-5,CATSPDGVKETQYF
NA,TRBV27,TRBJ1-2,CASSTLGGDYGYTF
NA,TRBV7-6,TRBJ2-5,CASSLSPPQPGPQETQYF
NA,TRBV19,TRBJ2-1,CASSMDQGRPYNEQFF
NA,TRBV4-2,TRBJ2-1,CASSLAGGDNEQFF
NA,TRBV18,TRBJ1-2,CASSPRKANYGYTF
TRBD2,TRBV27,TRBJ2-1,CASSFIVAGGSDNEQFF
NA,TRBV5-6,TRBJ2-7,CASSEMVVRGPGYEQYF
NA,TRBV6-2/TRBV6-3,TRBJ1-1,CASSYSARANTEAFF
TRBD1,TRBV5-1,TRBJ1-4,CASSSQTGEVNEKLFF
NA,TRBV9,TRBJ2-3,CASSLVSTDTQYF
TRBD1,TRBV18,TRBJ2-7,CASSPPAGGAYEQYF